These 8 T cell receptor beta chains were sequenced from one sample in a study of blood T cell repertoires in COVID-19. Sequencing was performed with immunoSEQ multiplex PCR; in TCRdb, only in-frame clones are kept and a portion is missing. The data hold tens of thousands of clones, with 80% observed a single time. The sample taken for sequencing was peripheral blood. Every receptor here comes from a human donor in a cohort sampled during active COVID-19.

The chain carries TRBV7-9 and TRBJ1-1, with a weak D call TRBD1 (6 bases). V gave up 5 bases and J gave up 8 bases, with 18 bases separating them. The length of the CDR3 is 14 residues. Germline V lookup: CDR1 SEHNR, CDR2 FQNEAQ (reference sequence). The CDR3 coding sequence is TGTGCCAGCAGCGGCAGGACAGCCCGATGGGAAGCTTTCTTT. Translation: CASSGRTARWEAFF. Full variable domain (missing parts from reference TRBV7-9 and TRBJ1-1): DTGVSQNPRHKITKRGQNVTFRCDPISEHNRLYWYRQTLGQGPEFLTYFQNEAQLEKSRLLSDRFSAERPKGSFSTLEIQRTEQGDSAMYLCASSGRTARWEAFFGQGTRLTVV.

This clone was seen more than once but under ten times. The chain recombines TRBV4-3 with TRBJ1-1; 7 bases fit TRBD1. Germline-derived CDR1 and CDR2 are LGHNA and YSLEER. The length of the CDR3 is 13 residues. With 5 bases clipped from V and 5 bases from J, the junction kept 5 bases outside the gene matches. The CDR3 loop reads CASSAQQGTEAFF. In DNA form, the CDR3 reads TGCGCCAGCAGCGCCCAACAGGGGACTGAAGCTTTCTTT.

The J gene is TRBJ2-1, the V gene TRBV11-3; no clear D. The CDR3 contains 15 residues. Trimming shortened V by 4 bases and J by 1 base, and 11 bases separated the two germline ends. Germline values: CDR1 SGHNT, CDR2 YENEEA. In DNA form, the CDR3 reads TGTGCCAGCAGCTCAGCGAGCGAATCCTACAATGAGCAGTTCTTC. It yields the protein CASSSASESYNEQFF. The full variable domain, in which reference TRBV11-3 and TRBJ2-1 provide the parts outside the CDR3, is EAGVVQSPRYKIIEKKQPVAFWCNPISGHNTLYWYLQNLGQGPELLIRYENEEAVDDSQLPKDRFSAERLKGVDSTLKIQPAELGDSAVYLCASSSASESYNEQFFGPGTRLTVL.

The V gene is TRBV18, the J gene TRBJ1-4, with unresolved D. This CDR3 is 13 amino acids long. In germline, CDR1 is KGHSH, CDR2 LQKENI. Trimming pared 5 bases from V and 8 bases from J, leaving 12 bases between. The CDR3 nucleotides are TGTGCCAGCTCAAGCGCGAGGGTCGAAAAACTGTTTTTT. Translated, it gives CASSSARVEKLFF.

This sequence joins TRBV12-3 or TRBV12-4 and TRBJ2-7, with D possibly TRBD2 on 5 matching bases. The V gene lost 3 bases and the J gene lost 2 bases, with 5 bases spanning the gap. CDR3 length: 12 amino acids. The CDR3 DNA sequence: TGTGCCAGCAGTTTGGGAGCCTACGAGCAGTACTTC. It is translated as CASSLGAYEQYF.

The chain is built from TRBV18 and TRBJ1-5; 12 positions match TRBD1. J lost 0 bases, V lost 6 bases, and 3 bases had no gene match. CDR3 length equals 16 residues. Germline CDR1 KGHSH, CDR2 LQKENI. As DNA, the CDR3 is TGTGCCAGCTCTCCGGGACAGGGGGCTAGCAATCAGCCCCAGCATTTT. Translated, it gives CASSPGQGASNQPQHF. Full variable domain (outside the CDR3, taken from reference TRBV18 and TRBJ1-5): NAGVMQNPRHLVRRRGQEARLRCSPMKGHSHVYWYRQLPEEGLKFMVYLQKENIIDESGMPKERFSAEFPKEGPSILRIQQVVRGDSAAYFCASSPGQGASNQPQHFGDGTRLSIL.

J is TRBJ2-2 and V is TRBV7-6; possible D gene TRBD1, 5 bases. Germline CDR1 SGHVS, CDR2 FNYEAQ. V lost 6 bases and J lost 3, with 17 bases in between. The CDR3 runs to 16 residues. CDR3 sequence reads: CASRASGRVHTGELFF. DNA for the CDR3: TGTGCCAGCAGAGCCTCGGGCAGGGTTCACACCGGGGAGCTGTTTTTT.

V and J are TRBV7-8 and TRBJ1-5, with TRBD1 identical over 9 bases. The junction had 1 base not matched to a gene; V was cut back by 3 bases and J by 4 bases. In germline, CDR1 is SGHVS, CDR2 FQNEAQ. The CDR3 extends over 14 amino acids. The CDR3 is CASSLTGGNQPQHF. The CDR3 nucleotides are TGTGCCAGCAGCTTGACAGGGGGAAATCAGCCCCAGCATTTT.